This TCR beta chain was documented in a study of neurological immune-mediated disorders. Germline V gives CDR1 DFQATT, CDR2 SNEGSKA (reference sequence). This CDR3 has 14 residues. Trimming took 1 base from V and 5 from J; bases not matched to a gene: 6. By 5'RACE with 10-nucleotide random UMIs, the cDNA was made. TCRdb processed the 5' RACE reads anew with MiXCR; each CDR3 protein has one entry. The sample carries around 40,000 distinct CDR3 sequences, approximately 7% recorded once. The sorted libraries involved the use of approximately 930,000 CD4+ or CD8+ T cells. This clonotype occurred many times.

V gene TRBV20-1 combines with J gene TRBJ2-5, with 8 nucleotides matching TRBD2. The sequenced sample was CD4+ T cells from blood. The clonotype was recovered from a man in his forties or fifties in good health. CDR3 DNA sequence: TGCAGTGCTAGAGTTAGCGGGAATCTGGAGACCCAGTACTTC. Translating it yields CSARVSGNLETQYF.